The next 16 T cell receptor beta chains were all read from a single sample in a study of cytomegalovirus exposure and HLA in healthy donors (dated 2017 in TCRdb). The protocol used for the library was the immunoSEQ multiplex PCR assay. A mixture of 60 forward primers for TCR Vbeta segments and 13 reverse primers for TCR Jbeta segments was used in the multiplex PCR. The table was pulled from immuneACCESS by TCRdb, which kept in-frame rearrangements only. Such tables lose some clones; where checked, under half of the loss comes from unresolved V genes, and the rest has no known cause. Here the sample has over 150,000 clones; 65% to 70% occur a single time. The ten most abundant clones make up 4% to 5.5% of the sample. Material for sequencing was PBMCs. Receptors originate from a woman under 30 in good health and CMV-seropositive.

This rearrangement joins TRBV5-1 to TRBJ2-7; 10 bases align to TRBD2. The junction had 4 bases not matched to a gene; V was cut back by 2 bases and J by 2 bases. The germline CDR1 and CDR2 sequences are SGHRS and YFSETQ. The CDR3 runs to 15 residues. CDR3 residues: CASSLAGGPPYEQYF. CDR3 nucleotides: TGCGCCAGCAGCTTAGCGGGGGGGCCCCCCTACGAGCAGTACTTC.

CDR3 in amino acids: CAWSWGGNQPQHF. In DNA, the CDR3 is TGTGCCTGGAGTTGGGGAGGCAATCAGCCCCAGCATTTT. J is TRBJ1-5 and V is TRBV30; D is undetermined. The CDR3 runs 13 residues. Germline V gene sequence: CDR1 GTSNPN, CDR2 SVGIG (reference sequence). V was cut by 2 bases and J by 2 bases, with 7 bases left in between. Full variable domain (remainder filled in from reference TRBV30 and TRBJ1-5): SQTIHQWPATLVQPVGSPLSLECTVEGTSNPNLYWYRQAAGRGLQLLFYSVGIGQISSEVPQNLSASRPQDRQFILSSKKLLLSDSGFYLCAWSWGGNQPQHFGDGTRLSIL.

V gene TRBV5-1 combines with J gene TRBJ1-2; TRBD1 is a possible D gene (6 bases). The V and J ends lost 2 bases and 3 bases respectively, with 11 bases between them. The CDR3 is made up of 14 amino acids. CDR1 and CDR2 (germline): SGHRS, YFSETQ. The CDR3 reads CASSLPSGDYGYTF. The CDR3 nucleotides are TGCGCCAGCAGCTTACCCTCAGGGGACTATGGCTACACCTTC.

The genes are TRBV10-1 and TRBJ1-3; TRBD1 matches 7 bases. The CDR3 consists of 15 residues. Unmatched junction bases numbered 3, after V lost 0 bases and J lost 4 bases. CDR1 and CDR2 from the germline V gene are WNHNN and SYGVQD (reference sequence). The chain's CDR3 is CASSESTDRGNTIYF. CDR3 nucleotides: TGCGCCAGCAGTGAGTCGACGGACAGGGGAAACACCATATATTTT.

CDR3 coding DNA: TGTGCCAGCAGTGAAGCGCGGGACAGGGGGCCCCAAGAGACCCAGTACTTC. As protein: CASSEARDRGPQETQYF. V gene TRBV2 combines with J gene TRBJ2-5; TRBD1 matches 12 bases. The CDR3 length is 17 residues. From germline, CDR1 is SNHLY and CDR2 FYNNEI. The ends lost 0 bases at V and 1 base at J; junction bases unmatched: 3.

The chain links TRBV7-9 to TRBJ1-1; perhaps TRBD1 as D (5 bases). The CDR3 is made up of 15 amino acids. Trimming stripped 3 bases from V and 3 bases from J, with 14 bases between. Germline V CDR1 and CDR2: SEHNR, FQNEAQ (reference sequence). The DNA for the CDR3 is TGTGCCAGCAGCTTCAGGGATTCTTATCACACTGAAGCTTTCTTT. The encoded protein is CASSFRDSYHTEAFF.

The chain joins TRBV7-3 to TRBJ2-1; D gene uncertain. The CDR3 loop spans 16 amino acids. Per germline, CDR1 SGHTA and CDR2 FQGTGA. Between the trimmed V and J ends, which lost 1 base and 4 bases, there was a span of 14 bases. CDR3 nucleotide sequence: TGTGCCAGCAGCTTAAATTCCGCTGGGCCATACAATGAGCAGTTCTTC. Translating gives CASSLNSAGPYNEQFF.

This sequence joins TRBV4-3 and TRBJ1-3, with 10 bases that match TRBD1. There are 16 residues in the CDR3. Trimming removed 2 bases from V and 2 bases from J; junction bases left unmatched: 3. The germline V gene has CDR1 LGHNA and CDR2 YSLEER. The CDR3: CASSQQTGGPGNTIYF. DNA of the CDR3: TGCGCCAGCAGCCAACAGACAGGGGGCCCTGGAAACACCATATATTTT.

Here the CDR3 reads CASSSGSGNEQFF. For the CDR3, the DNA is TGTGCCAGCAGCTCCGGGTCTGGGAATGAGCAGTTCTTC. The chain links TRBV7-2 to TRBJ2-1, with D hard to call. Looked up from germline, CDR1 is SGHTA and CDR2 is FQGNSA. This CDR3 region has 13 residues. V was cut by 4 bases and J by 7 bases, with 11 bases left in between.

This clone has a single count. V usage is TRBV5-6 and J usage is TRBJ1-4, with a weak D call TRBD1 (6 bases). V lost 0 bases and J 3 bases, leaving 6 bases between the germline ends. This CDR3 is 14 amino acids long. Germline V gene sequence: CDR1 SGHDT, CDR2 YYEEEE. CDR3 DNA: TGTGCCAGCAGCTTGGGGGGGCCTAATGAAAAACTGTTTTTT. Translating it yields CASSLGGPNEKLFF.

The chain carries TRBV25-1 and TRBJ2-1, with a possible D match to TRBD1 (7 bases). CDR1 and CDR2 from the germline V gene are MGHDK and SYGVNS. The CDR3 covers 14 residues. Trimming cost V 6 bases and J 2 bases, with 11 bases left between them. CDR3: CASSRGRTYNEQFF. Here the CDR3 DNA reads TGTGCCAGCAGCAGGGGGAGGACCTACAATGAGCAGTTCTTC.

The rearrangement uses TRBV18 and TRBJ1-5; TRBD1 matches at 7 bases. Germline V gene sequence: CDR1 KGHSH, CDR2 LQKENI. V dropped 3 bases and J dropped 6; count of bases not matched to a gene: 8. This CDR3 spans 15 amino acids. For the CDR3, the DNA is TGTGCCAGCTCACCTGGAGGGGGCGCGGGTCAGCCCCAGCATTTT. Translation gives CASSPGGGAGQPQHF.

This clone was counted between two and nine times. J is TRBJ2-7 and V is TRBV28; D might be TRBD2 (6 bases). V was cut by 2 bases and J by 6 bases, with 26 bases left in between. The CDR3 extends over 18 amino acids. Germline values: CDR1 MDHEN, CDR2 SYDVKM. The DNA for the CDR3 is TGTGCCAGCAGTTTAGAAGGGTCCAGTTTCGGGAGCCCCGGCGAGCAGTACTTC. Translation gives CASSLEGSSFGSPGEQYF.

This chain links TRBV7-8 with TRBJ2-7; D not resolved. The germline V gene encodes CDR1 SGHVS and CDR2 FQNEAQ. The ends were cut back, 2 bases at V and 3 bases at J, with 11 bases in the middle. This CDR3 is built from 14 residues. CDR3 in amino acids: CASSLSPVVYEQYF. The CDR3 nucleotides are TGTGCCAGCAGCTTATCTCCGGTCGTCTACGAGCAGTACTTC. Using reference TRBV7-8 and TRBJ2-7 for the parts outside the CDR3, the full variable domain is GAGVSQSPRYKVAKRGQDVALRCDPISGHVSLFWYQQALGQGPEFLTYFQNEAQLDKSGLPSDRFFAERPEGSVSTLKIQRTQQEDSAVYLCASSLSPVVYEQYFGPGTRLTVT.

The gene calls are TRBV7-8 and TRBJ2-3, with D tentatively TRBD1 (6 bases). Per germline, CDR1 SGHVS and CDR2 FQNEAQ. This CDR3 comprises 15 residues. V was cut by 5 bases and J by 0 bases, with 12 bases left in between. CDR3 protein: CASSPNRVSTDTQYF. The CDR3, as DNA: TGTGCCAGCAGCCCAAACAGGGTGAGCACAGATACGCAGTATTTT.

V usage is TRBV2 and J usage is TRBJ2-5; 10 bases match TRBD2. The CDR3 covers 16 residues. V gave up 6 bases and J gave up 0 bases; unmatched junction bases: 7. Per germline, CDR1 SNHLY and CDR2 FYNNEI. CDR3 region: CASSSGGAVNQETQYF. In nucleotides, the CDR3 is TGTGCCAGCAGCAGCGGGGGGGCAGTGAACCAAGAGACCCAGTACTTC.